Here is one T cell receptor beta chain with its context. Its antigen is unknown. Only in-frame clones appear in the TCRdb table, and some are missing; sequencing was by immunoSEQ multiplex PCR. The table lists around 190,000 clones, around 86% of them singletons. The data derive from a study of cytomegalovirus exposure and HLA in healthy donors. Study-wide context: The approximately 120 validation repertoires used the same platform as the 500 to 700 first-cohort repertoires, a later analysis reported. The study's findings and limits: The tendency of first-cohort TCR clusters to co-occur in the roughly 130 validation repertoires emerged from a later analysis.

The specimen was PBMCs. This clonotype originated in a man under 40 in good health and CMV-seropositive.

CDR3 residues: CASSLGTYREGQILSYNEQFF. The CDR3 nucleotides read TGCGCCAGCAGCTTGGGGACTTATCGGGAGGGCCAAATTCTCTCCTACAATGAGCAGTTCTTC. V usage is TRBV5-1 and J usage is TRBJ2-1; TRBD2 aligns across 8 bases. CDR3 length: 21 residues. Germline loops: CDR1 SGHRS, CDR2 YFSETQ. V dropped 0 bases and J dropped 0; count of bases not matched to a gene: 17.